These 19 T cell receptor beta chains originate from one sample sequenced in a study of T-cell reconstitution after alpha-beta-depleted transplantation in children. This sample's TCRbeta library carried unique molecular identifier barcodes. From the PCR reads, TCRdb called clonotypes with MiXCR, one entry per CDR3 protein. The table includes roughly 100,000 distinct CDR3 sequences, 8% to 9% detected once. The input for sequencing was PBMCs from the stem cell graft donor, taken from the stem cell graft. These receptors came from a human donor who donated a stem cell graft to a child with congenital amegakaryocytic thrombocytopenia.

This clonotype showed up just a few times. V and J are TRBV15 and TRBJ2-5; 7 bases are a match to TRBD2. Trimming at V came to 3 bases and at J to 1 base, leaving 2 bases not matched to a gene. This CDR3 region has 14 residues. The V gene's germline CDR1 is LNHNV and CDR2 YYDKDF (reference sequence). The CDR3 loop reads CATSRGGAQETQYF. CDR3 coding DNA: TGTGCCACCAGCAGGGGAGGGGCCCAAGAGACCCAGTACTTC.

This clonotype was recorded many times. The V call is TRBV7-9, the J call TRBJ2-4; D gene ambiguous. This CDR3 has 13 residues. Germline V gene lookup returns CDR1 SEHNR and CDR2 FQNEAQ (reference sequence). Between the trimmed V and J ends, which lost 1 base and 2 bases, there was a span of 3 bases. The CDR3 sequence: CASSLVSKNIQYF. The CDR3 DNA is TGTGCCAGCAGCTTAGTGTCCAAAAACATTCAGTACTTC.

This clonotype was recorded at least ten times. This chain links TRBV2 with TRBJ1-2; 8 bases map to TRBD1. The germline V gene encodes CDR1 SNHLY and CDR2 FYNNEI. J lost 4 bases, V lost 6 bases, and 7 bases had no gene match. This CDR3 is 14 amino acids long. In DNA, the CDR3 is TGTGCCAGCAGGGGACAGGTTGGCGTCTATGGCTACACCTTC. Translated, it gives CASRGQVGVYGYTF.

This clonotype was detected ten times or more. This sequence joins TRBV5-4 and TRBJ2-2; TRBD1 matches at 10 bases. Germline trimming cut 0 bases from V and 0 bases from J; bases unmatched to any gene: 8. CDR1 is SGHNT, CDR2 YYREEE, per germline (reference sequence). CDR3 length: 19 amino acids. The CDR3 protein is CASSLARDRGRSNTGELFF. Written as DNA, the CDR3 is TGTGCCAGCAGCTTGGCTAGGGACAGGGGCCGATCGAACACCGGGGAGCTGTTTTTT.

This clonotype was seen at least ten times. The gene calls are TRBV5-1 and TRBJ1-2; the D is unclear. CDR1 SGHRS and CDR2 YFSETQ come from the germline V gene. With 2 bases removed from V and 2 bases from J, the gap between germline ends came to 10 bases. CDR3 length: 14 amino acids. The chain's CDR3 is CASSFSGSNYGYTF. The CDR3 nucleotides read TGCGCCAGCAGCTTCTCAGGATCCAACTATGGCTACACCTTC.

This clonotype was counted ten times or more. DNA for the CDR3: TGTGCCTGGAGGCGCGGGGAAACTGAAGCTTTCTTT. Residues: CAWRRGETEAFF. The V and J genes are TRBV30 and TRBJ1-1; D not certain. Germline V lookup: CDR1 GTSNPN, CDR2 SVGIG (reference sequence). Trimming stripped 3 bases from V and 5 bases from J, with 10 bases between. CDR3 size: 12 residues.

This clonotype occurred many times. This chain links TRBV7-9 with TRBJ2-3, with 8 bases identical to TRBD1. The CDR3 is made up of 13 amino acids. Germline V gene data show CDR1 as SEHNR and CDR2 as FQNEAQ (reference sequence). The V segment lost 5 bases and the J segment 4 bases; nucleotides outside the gene matches: 2. The CDR3 nucleotides read TGTGCCAGCAGCCCCAGGGGGCCAGATACGCAGTATTTT. Translated, it gives CASSPRGPDTQYF.

This clonotype was seen only a few times. The chain's CDR3 is CASSEAGGPYEQYF. The CDR3 coding sequence is TGTGCCAGCAGTGAGGCGGGGGGGCCTTACGAGCAGTACTTC. V and J are TRBV25-1 and TRBJ2-7; 9 bases match TRBD2. V lost 3 bases and J lost 4; bases outside the gene matches: 4. Germline-derived CDR1 and CDR2 are MGHDK and SYGVNS. The CDR3 runs to 14 residues.

This clonotype has ten or more counts. The chain is built from TRBV18 and TRBJ2-7; D is possibly TRBD1 (6 bases). The CDR3 has 14 amino acids. Per the germline V gene, CDR1 is KGHSH and CDR2 is LQKENI. Trimming cost V 5 bases and J 4 bases, with 15 bases left between them. The CDR3: CASSTTRGLYEQYF. CDR3 nucleotides: TGTGCCAGCTCAACCACCAGGGGTCTGTACGAGCAGTACTTC.

This clonotype came up many times. The chain is built from TRBV29-1 and TRBJ1-1, with unresolved D. The CDR3 extends over 11 amino acids. V was trimmed by 7 bases and J by 0 bases, leaving 6 bases between them. Germline V gives CDR1 SQVTM, CDR2 ANQGSEA. Here the CDR3 DNA reads TGCAGCGCCACAGTGAACACTGAAGCTTTCTTT. This codes for CSATVNTEAFF.

This clonotype has at least ten counts. V gene TRBV7-9 combines with J gene TRBJ2-7, with D perhaps TRBD2 (5 bases). Trimming took 4 bases from V and 4 from J, leaving 14 bases between them. CDR1 is SEHNR, CDR2 FQNEAQ, per germline (reference sequence). The length of the CDR3 is 14 residues. The CDR3 protein is CASSSEDRTYEQYF. CDR3 bases: TGTGCCAGCAGCTCCGAGGACCGGACTTACGAGCAGTACTTC.

A remark on this clonotype: This could be a read error, since a much larger clone is one nucleotide away. The genes are TRBV6-5 and TRBJ2-7, with D hard to call. CDR3 length: 13 residues. Germline loops: CDR1 MNHEY, CDR2 SVGAGI. The CDR3 is CASSYSPVYEQHF. Written as DNA, the CDR3 is TGTGCCAGCAGTTACTCGCCCGTTTACGAGCAGCACTTC.

This clonotype was counted many times. The CDR3 region is CASSGQGLTYNSPLHF. The CDR3 nucleotides are TGTGCCAGCAGCGGACAGGGCCTCACCTATAATTCACCCCTCCACTTT. The gene calls are TRBV5-6 and TRBJ1-6; 8 bases fit TRBD1. CDR3 length: 16 amino acids. Germline CDR1 reads SGHDT; CDR2 reads YYEEEE. With 4 bases clipped from V and 2 bases from J, the junction kept 5 bases outside the gene matches.

This clonotype has ten or more counts. V gene TRBV6-1 combines with J gene TRBJ2-5; D is possibly TRBD2 (6 bases). There are 15 residues in the CDR3. V lost 6 bases to trimming and J lost 1 base, with 15 bases between them. The germline V gene has CDR1 MNHNS and CDR2 SASEGT. The CDR3 DNA follows: TGTGCCAGCAGCGCGACTAGGGATTCCCAAGAGACCCAGTACTTC. Protein: CASSATRDSQETQYF.

This clonotype has ten or more counts. This chain uses TRBV25-1 with TRBJ2-2, with D perhaps matching TRBD2 (6 bases). V was clipped by 4 bases and J by 6 bases, with 9 bases between them. There are 13 residues in the CDR3. Germline V gene lookup returns CDR1 MGHDK and CDR2 SYGVNS. CDR3 amino acids: CASSGGGPGELFF. The CDR3 DNA reads as TGTGCCAGCAGTGGAGGAGGGCCCGGGGAGCTGTTTTTT.

This clonotype was seen many times. The V and J genes are TRBV12-3 or TRBV12-4 and TRBJ2-2, with 7 bases that match TRBD1. This CDR3 comprises 15 residues. Trimming at V came to 6 bases and at J to 5 bases, leaving 9 bases not matched to a gene. The CDR3 spells CASSARQGSTGELFF. CDR3 nucleotide sequence: TGTGCCAGCAGCGCGCGACAGGGTTCGACCGGGGAGCTGTTTTTT.

This clonotype has at least ten counts. The chain joins TRBV4-1 to TRBJ1-2; 8 nucleotides agree with TRBD1. Germline-derived CDR1 and CDR2 are MGHRA and YSYEKL. Trimming at V came to 4 bases and at J to 3 bases, leaving 7 bases not matched to a gene. The CDR3 contains 15 residues. Here the CDR3 DNA reads TGCGCCAGCAGCCTGGACAGGGAGGGGGACTATGGCTACACCTTC. Translation: CASSLDREGDYGYTF.

The rearrangement links TRBV11-3 to TRBJ2-1, with D hard to call. V lost 1 base and J lost 6, with 13 bases in between. Germline-derived CDR1 and CDR2 are SGHNT and YENEEA. The CDR3 spans 15 residues. CDR3 residues: CASSLGSSPPNEQFF. The CDR3 DNA is TGTGCCAGCAGCTTAGGGAGTAGCCCCCCCAATGAGCAGTTCTTC.

In this sample, this clonotype turned up many times. This chain connects TRBV10-3 to TRBJ1-5; 9 bases match TRBD1. After removal of 6 bases from V and 4 bases from J, the junction contained 7 bases not matched to a gene. CDR1 ENHRY and CDR2 SYGVKD come from the germline V gene. This CDR3 comprises 15 residues. Here the CDR3 DNA reads TGTGCCATCAGCCCCGGACAGGGGATTAATCAGCCCCAGCATTTT. Amino acids: CAISPGQGINQPQHF.